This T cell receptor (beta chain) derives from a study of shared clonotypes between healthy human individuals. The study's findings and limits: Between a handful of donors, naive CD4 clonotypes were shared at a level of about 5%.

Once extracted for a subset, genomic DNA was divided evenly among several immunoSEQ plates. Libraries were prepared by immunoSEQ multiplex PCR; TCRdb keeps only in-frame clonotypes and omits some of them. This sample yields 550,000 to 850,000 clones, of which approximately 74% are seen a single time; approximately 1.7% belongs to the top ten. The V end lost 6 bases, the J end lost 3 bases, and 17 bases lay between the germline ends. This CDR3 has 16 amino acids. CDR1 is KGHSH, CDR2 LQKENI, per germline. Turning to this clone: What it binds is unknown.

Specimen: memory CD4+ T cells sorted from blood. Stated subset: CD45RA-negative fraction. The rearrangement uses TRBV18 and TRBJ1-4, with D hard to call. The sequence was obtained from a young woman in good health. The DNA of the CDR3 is TGTGCCAGCTCCGGCGACGGGGAAAGGTCTAATGAAAAACTGTTTTTT. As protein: CASSGDGERSNEKLFF.